These T cell receptor beta chains were read from a single sample in a study of radiotherapy plus CTLA-4 blockade in lung cancer. Some clones are missing from TCRdb's copy, which holds only in-frame ones; the method was immunoSEQ multiplex PCR. The sample contains roughly 54,000 clones, roughly three quarters of which appear only once. Sequenced here: peripheral blood, sampled from a patient treated with radiotherapy plus ipilimumab. The receptors derive from a human donor with non-small cell lung cancer who had a partial response to radiotherapy plus ipilimumab. CDR3s include the opening cysteine and the closing phenylalanine or tryptophan. The D gene is left open where the match is weak. Size tells how often a clone was seen (once, few, many) or the class of an expanded clone, and some rows leave it out.

V: TRBV28; size: few; D: TRBD2; J: TRBJ2-7; CDR3: CASTGGSYEQYF; DNA: TGTGCCAGCACGGGGGGGTCCTACGAGCAGTACTTC
V: TRBV4-2; size: .; D: TRBD2; J: TRBJ2-1; CDR3: CASTPGSGGAGEQFF; DNA: TGTGCCAGCACCCCAGGGAGCGGGGGGGCGGGTGAGCAGTTCTTC
V: TRBV6-1; size: .; D: .; J: TRBJ1-2; CDR3: CASRGQGGHGYTF; DNA: TGTGCCAGCAGGGGCCAGGGAGGTCATGGCTACACCTTC
V: TRBV12-5; size: .; D: .; J: TRBJ2-3; CDR3: CASGLVYTDTQYF; DNA: TGTGCTAGTGGTTTGGTATACACAGATACGCAGTATTTT
V: TRBV27; size: few; D: TRBD1; J: TRBJ1-1; CDR3: CASSLYAPWTGRNTEAFF; DNA: TGTGCCAGCAGTTTATACGCCCCATGGACAGGGAGGAACACTGAAGCTTTCTTT
V: TRBV19; size: .; D: .; J: TRBJ1-1; CDR3: CASSITQGVAFF; DNA: TGTGCCAGTAGTATCACCCAGGGCGTAGCTTTCTTT
V: TRBV9; size: few; D: .; J: TRBJ1-3; CDR3: CASSPPGFSSGNTIYF; DNA: TGTGCCAGCAGCCCTCCGGGATTCAGCTCTGGAAACACCATATATTTT
V: TRBV4-2; size: .; D: .; J: TRBJ2-6; CDR3: CASSQEEGGGANVLTF; DNA: TGTGCCAGCAGCCAAGAGGAAGGGGGTGGGGCCAACGTCCTGACTTTC
V: TRBV6-5; size: .; D: TRBD1; J: TRBJ1-1; CDR3: CASSYQGANTEAFF; DNA: TGTGCCAGCAGTTACCAGGGGGCGAACACTGAAGCTTTCTTT
V: TRBV6-1; size: .; D: .; J: TRBJ1-2; CDR3: CASRSPGAYGYTF; DNA: TGTGCCAGCAGAAGTCCAGGGGCCTATGGCTACACCTTC
V: TRBV6-5; size: .; D: .; J: TRBJ2-7; CDR3: CASSYGAGVEQYF; DNA: TGTGCCAGCAGTTACGGGGCAGGGGTAGAGCAGTACTTC
V: TRBV27; size: .; D: .; J: TRBJ2-7; CDR3: CASSNFYEQYF; DNA: TGTGCCAGCAGTAACTTCTACGAGCAGTACTTC
V: TRBV19; size: few; D: .; J: TRBJ2-5; CDR3: CASSSSQQVWETQYF; DNA: TGTGCCAGTAGTTCCTCGCAACAGGTCTGGGAGACCCAGTACTTC
V: TRBV19; size: few; D: .; J: TRBJ1-2; CDR3: CASSIPRRGEYGYTF; DNA: TGTGCCAGTAGTATTCCCCGCAGGGGAGAATATGGCTACACCTTC
V: TRBV11-2; size: .; D: .; J: TRBJ2-1; CDR3: CASSTPTRNNEQFF; DNA: TGTGCCAGCAGCACACCTACTAGAAACAATGAGCAGTTCTTC
V: TRBV4-3; size: .; D: .; J: TRBJ1-2; CDR3: CASSQDPRGDYGYTF; DNA: TGCGCCAGCAGCCAAGATCCTCGGGGGGACTATGGCTACACCTTC
V: TRBV9; size: .; D: TRBD1; J: TRBJ2-1; CDR3: CASSARTGGAGNEQFF; DNA: TGTGCCAGCAGCGCTAGGACAGGGGGCGCGGGGAATGAGCAGTTCTTC
V: TRBV5-4; size: .; D: TRBD2; J: TRBJ2-1; CDR3: CASSLAGRNEQFF; DNA: TGTGCCAGCAGTCTAGCGGGGAGGAATGAGCAGTTCTTC
V: TRBV5-4; size: .; D: .; J: TRBJ1-6; CDR3: CASSVKQAYNSPLHF; DNA: TGTGCCAGCAGCGTCAAACAGGCCTACAATTCACCCCTCCACTTT
V: TRBV25-1; size: .; D: TRBD2; J: TRBJ2-5; CDR3: CASSEYRLAEGETQYF; DNA: TGTGCCAGCAGTGAATACAGGCTAGCGGAGGGGGAGACCCAGTACTTC
V: TRBV4-3; size: .; D: TRBD1; J: TRBJ2-7; CDR3: CASSQDRTGPSYEQYF; DNA: TGCGCCAGCAGCCAGGACCGGACAGGGCCCTCCTACGAGCAGTACTTC
V: TRBV5-1; size: .; D: TRBD1; J: TRBJ2-7; CDR3: CASSTGQGVSYEQYF; DNA: TGCGCCAGCAGCACCGGACAGGGGGTGTCCTACGAGCAGTACTTC
V: TRBV7-3; size: .; D: TRBD2; J: TRBJ2-3; CDR3: CASSLGTSGYTQYF; DNA: TGTGCCAGCAGCTTAGGGACTAGCGGGTATACGCAGTATTTT
V: TRBV12-5; size: .; D: .; J: TRBJ1-3; CDR3: CASGSGAGNTIYF; DNA: TGTGCTAGTGGTTCAGGGGCAGGAAACACCATATATTTT
V: TRBV2; size: few; D: TRBD1; J: TRBJ2-7; CDR3: CASSAAGTGDSYEQYF; DNA: TGTGCCAGCAGTGCGGCCGGGACAGGGGATTCCTACGAGCAGTACTTC
V: TRBV11-3; size: .; D: .; J: TRBJ2-7; CDR3: CASSSFDRPYEQYF; DNA: TGTGCCAGCAGCTCATTTGACAGGCCCTACGAGCAGTACTTC
V: TRBV28; size: few; D: .; J: TRBJ2-2; CDR3: CATLGRGGAGGELFF; DNA: TGTGCCACCCTGGGCCGAGGGGGGGCCGGCGGGGAGCTGTTTTTT
V: TRBV5-4; size: .; D: TRBD1; J: TRBJ2-3; CDR3: CASSLAPGQGPDTQYF; DNA: TGTGCCAGCAGCTTGGCGCCGGGACAGGGACCAGATACGCAGTATTTT
V: TRBV5-1; size: .; D: TRBD1; J: TRBJ1-1; CDR3: CASSLGQGAHTEAFF; DNA: TGCGCCAGCAGCTTGGGACAGGGGGCGCATACTGAAGCTTTCTTT
V: TRBV19; size: .; D: .; J: TRBJ1-1; CDR3: CASSSWANTEAFF; DNA: TGTGCCAGTAGTTCATGGGCGAACACTGAAGCTTTCTTT
V: TRBV14; size: .; D: .; J: TRBJ1-6; CDR3: CASSQDSGNNSPLHF; DNA: TGTGCCAGCAGCCAAGATTCAGGGAATAATTCACCCCTCCACTTT
V: TRBV6-1; size: .; D: .; J: TRBJ1-2; CDR3: CASSRRARGYGYTF; DNA: TGTGCCAGCAGCAGACGCGCCAGGGGTTATGGCTACACCTTC
V: TRBV12-5; size: .; D: .; J: TRBJ1-1; CDR3: CASGLNGGTTEAFF; DNA: TGTGCTAGTGGTTTGAACGGGGGGACCACTGAAGCTTTCTTT
V: TRBV14; size: .; D: .; J: TRBJ2-3; CDR3: CASSPTGGFTDTQYF; DNA: TGTGCCAGCAGCCCTACGGGCGGGTTTACAGATACGCAGTATTTT
V: TRBV20-1; size: few; D: .; J: TRBJ1-1; CDR3: CSATGGTEAFF; DNA: TGCAGTGCTACGGGTGGGACTGAAGCTTTCTTT
V: TRBV4-3; size: .; D: .; J: TRBJ2-1; CDR3: CASSQVPGLSPYNEQFF; DNA: TGCGCCAGCAGCCAAGTCCCCGGACTCTCCCCTTACAATGAGCAGTTCTTC
V: TRBV29-1; size: .; D: TRBD1; J: TRBJ1-2; CDR3: CSVVGTGVYGYTF; DNA: TGCAGCGTTGTCGGGACAGGGGTCTATGGCTACACCTTC
V: TRBV4-2; size: once; D: TRBD2; J: TRBJ2-3; CDR3: CASSQSSLAGGEDTQYF; DNA: TGTGCCAGCAGCCAAAGTTCACTAGCGGGGGGCGAAGATACGCAGTATTTT
V: TRBV2; size: .; D: .; J: TRBJ2-3; CDR3: CASSDRGITDTQYF; DNA: TGTGCCAGCAGTGATCGCGGAATCACAGATACGCAGTATTTT
V: TRBV9; size: .; D: .; J: TRBJ2-4; CDR3: CASSVVVSGVQYF; DNA: TGTGCCAGCAGCGTAGTAGTGAGCGGAGTTCAGTACTTC
V: TRBV28; size: .; D: .; J: TRBJ1-1; CDR3: CASSLPAGLNTEAFF; DNA: TGTGCCAGCAGTTTGCCCGCAGGGTTGAACACTGAAGCTTTCTTT
V: TRBV30; size: .; D: TRBD2; J: TRBJ2-1; CDR3: CAWSVLAGGPHEQFF; DNA: TGTGCCTGGAGTGTTCTGGCGGGGGGGCCGCATGAGCAGTTCTTC
V: TRBV4-1; size: .; D: .; J: TRBJ1-2; CDR3: CASSHTSKDRSLEGYTF; DNA: TGCGCCAGCAGCCACACCTCAAAGGACAGATCTTTAGAAGGCTACACCTTC
V: TRBV11-2; size: .; D: TRBD1; J: TRBJ1-1; CDR3: CASSQGRTGENTEAFF; DNA: TGTGCCAGCAGCCAAGGGCGGACAGGGGAGAACACTGAAGCTTTCTTT
V: TRBV4-2; size: .; D: TRBD2; J: TRBJ2-3; CDR3: CASSQDRQRGNTDTQYF; DNA: TGTGCCAGCAGCCAAGATCGTCAGCGGGGCAACACAGATACGCAGTATTTT
V: TRBV10-1; size: .; D: .; J: TRBJ2-7; CDR3: CASSEAGDYEQYF; DNA: TGCGCCAGCAGTGAGGCAGGTGACTACGAGCAGTACTTC